These 23 T cell receptor beta chains originate from one sample sequenced in a study of T cell responses to AZD1222 COVID-19 vaccine. Using immunoSEQ multiplex PCR, the repertoire was profiled, and TCRdb retains in-frame clones only, with some absent. The sample contains 80,000 or so clones, 70% to 90% of which appear only once. Material: peripheral blood, obtained on day 0 of AZD1222 vaccination. The source of these receptors is an adult in good health.

The rearrangement uses TRBV19 and TRBJ1-4; maybe TRBD1 (5 bases). Germline assignment: CDR1 LNHDA and CDR2 SQIVND (reference sequence). Trimming took 3 bases from V and 8 from J, leaving 19 bases between them. This CDR3 is 16 amino acids long. The CDR3 DNA reads TGTGCCAGTAGTATCTCGACCGGGGCCAATTGGGAAAAACTGTTTTTT. Encoded protein: CASSISTGANWEKLFF.

This chain uses TRBV5-4 with TRBJ1-1; no definite D call. Germline V lookup: CDR1 SGHNT, CDR2 YYREEE (reference sequence). V was shortened by 2 bases and J by 3 bases, with 5 bases between the two germline ends. The CDR3 sequence is 12 residues long. The CDR3 nucleotides read TGTGCCAGCAGCTTAGAGTACACTGAAGCTTTCTTT. Translated: CASSLEYTEAFF.

The rearrangement links TRBV6-5 to TRBJ1-1; tentative D call: TRBD1 (6 bases). The CDR3 sequence is 12 residues long. Per germline, CDR1 MNHEY and CDR2 SVGAGI. Trimming stripped 11 bases from V and 4 bases from J, with 14 bases between. CDR3 region: CAVKQGFTEAFF. CDR3 sequence (DNA): TGTGCCGTCAAACAGGGTTTCACTGAAGCTTTCTTT.

This chain uses TRBV25-1 with TRBJ1-2; possible D gene TRBD1, 5 bases. This CDR3 spans 15 amino acids. Between the trimmed V and J ends, which lost 0 bases and 4 bases, there was a span of 12 bases. CDR1 is MGHDK and CDR2 is SYGVNS in the germline V gene. This chain's CDR3 is CASSEYNGQIYGYTF. The CDR3 DNA reads TGTGCCAGCAGTGAATATAACGGACAAATCTATGGCTACACCTTC.

The chain is built from TRBV2 and TRBJ1-1; tentative D call: TRBD1 (6 bases). Germline CDR1 is SNHLY and CDR2 is FYNNEI. Trimming stripped 6 bases from V and 0 bases from J, with 14 bases between. This CDR3 has 15 amino acids. DNA for the CDR3: TGTGCCAGCAGCCAAGACAGGAGTATGAACACTGAAGCTTTCTTT. Translation: CASSQDRSMNTEAFF.

The chain recombines TRBV5-1 with TRBJ2-7; 8 positions agree with TRBD2. The V segment lost 4 bases and the J segment 5 bases; nucleotides outside the gene matches: 5. The CDR3 is made up of 13 amino acids. In germline, CDR1 is SGHRS, CDR2 YFSETQ. CDR3 amino acids: CASSASGLHEQYF. The CDR3 nucleotides read TGCGCCAGCAGCGCTAGCGGGCTCCACGAGCAGTACTTC.

This clone showed up just a few times. The genes are TRBV7-2 and TRBJ1-2; 8 bases match TRBD1. This CDR3 is 16 amino acids long. Germline CDR1 and CDR2: SGHTA and FQGNSA. The ends lost 7 bases at V and 4 bases at J; junction bases unmatched: 14. This CDR3 reads CASIITGAGGGYGYTF. DNA of the CDR3: TGTGCCAGCATCATTACCGGGGCAGGGGGCGGCTATGGCTACACCTTC.

By share, this clone ranks as medium-sized. The genes are TRBV5-8 and TRBJ2-7; D is possibly TRBD1 (6 bases). The CDR3 is 13 amino acids. CDR1 is SGHTS, CDR2 YDEGEE, per germline. V lost 2 bases and J 6 bases, leaving 12 bases between the germline ends. In nucleotides, the CDR3 is TGTGCCAGCAGCTTCTGGCAGGGGTCCGAGCAGTACTTC. This translates into CASSFWQGSEQYF.

V gene TRBV28 combines with J gene TRBJ2-1; TRBD2 agrees at 8 bases. The V and J ends lost 8 bases and 0 bases, in that order; junction bases with no gene match: 9. Germline values: CDR1 MDHEN, CDR2 SYDVKM. The CDR3 runs to 16 residues. The CDR3 DNA sequence: TGTGCCAGCGTCGGCCGACTAGCGAGCTCCTACAATGAGCAGTTCTTC. The encoded protein is CASVGRLASSYNEQFF.

The V gene is TRBV5-5, the J gene TRBJ1-5; maybe TRBD1 (5 bases). Trimming pared 4 bases from V and 0 bases from J, leaving 17 bases between. This CDR3 comprises 17 residues. Germline V lookup: CDR1 SGHKS, CDR2 YYEKEE (reference sequence). DNA of the CDR3: TGTGCCAGCAGCCCTGGGGGTAAGGGGTATAGCAATCAGCCCCAGCATTTT. Its protein product is CASSPGGKGYSNQPQHF.

The chain couples TRBV2 to TRBJ1-1; TRBD1 matches 8 bases. V was clipped by 4 bases and J by 3 bases; unmatched bases: 4. CDR1 is SNHLY, CDR2 FYNNEI, per germline. CDR3 length: 14 residues. In nucleotides, the CDR3 is TGTGCCAGCAGTGCACAGGGGGAGGACACTGAAGCTTTCTTT. Translating gives CASSAQGEDTEAFF.

The chain is built from TRBV7-8 and TRBJ2-1; maybe TRBD2 (5 bases). Trimming pared 5 bases from V and 0 bases from J, leaving 17 bases between. Germline CDR1 and CDR2: SGHVS and FQNEAQ. This CDR3 contains 17 residues. The CDR3 sequence: CASSLSVVASSYNEQFF. The DNA for the CDR3 is TGTGCCAGCAGCCTGTCCGTGGTAGCGAGCTCCTACAATGAGCAGTTCTTC.

The chain joins TRBV5-5 to TRBJ1-3; D is unclear. Trimming took 3 bases from V and 2 from J, leaving 12 bases between them. Germline CDR1 and CDR2: SGHKS and YYEKEE (reference sequence). The CDR3 loop spans 15 amino acids. The CDR3 nucleotides are TGTGCCAGCAGCTCCACCGGGGTTCCTGGAAACACCATATATTTT. Its translation is CASSSTGVPGNTIYF. Full variable domain (remainder filled in from reference TRBV5-5 and TRBJ1-3): DAGVTQSPTHLIKTRGQQVTLRCSPISGHKSVSWYQQVLGQGPQFIFQYYEKEERGRGNFPDRFSARQFPNYSSELNVNALLLGDSALYLCASSSTGVPGNTIYFGEGSWLTVV.

This clone has just one count. J is TRBJ1-3 and V is TRBV27; possibly TRBD1 for D (6 bases). Germline CDR1 is MNHEY and CDR2 is SMNVEV (reference sequence). V was shortened by 2 bases and J by 1 base, with 6 bases between the two germline ends. The CDR3 covers 14 residues. CDR3 loop: CASSLRGSGNTIYF. DNA for the CDR3: TGTGCCAGCAGTTTAAGGGGGTCTGGAAACACCATATATTTT.

The CDR3 nucleotides are TGTGCCAGCAATTCATGGGAACCGAACACCGGGGAGCTGTTTTTT. Translated: CASNSWEPNTGELFF. The chain uses TRBV6-5 and TRBJ2-2; D remains ambiguous. The germline gives CDR1 MNHEY, CDR2 SVGAGI. This CDR3 is 15 amino acids long. V was trimmed by 7 bases and J by 0 bases, leaving 12 bases between them.

This clone was found a few times. The chain links TRBV3-1 (or the pseudogene TRBV3-2) to TRBJ1-6; 7 nucleotides agree with TRBD1. This CDR3 contains 15 residues. CDR1 and CDR2 from the germline V gene are LGHDT and YNNKEL (reference sequence). V dropped 4 bases and J dropped 7; count of bases not matched to a gene: 7. The CDR3 region has the DNA TGTGCCAGCAGCCCACGGGACAGAAAAAATTCACCCCTCCACTTT. As protein: CASSPRDRKNSPLHF.

V usage is TRBV7-2 and J usage is TRBJ2-7, with 10 bases matching TRBD2. Germline V gene data show CDR1 as SGHTA and CDR2 as FQGNSA. The ends lost 2 bases at V and 7 bases at J; junction bases unmatched: 8. The CDR3 consists of 15 residues. CDR3 loop: CASSLSSGREWEQYF. DNA of the CDR3: TGTGCCAGCAGCTTAAGCAGCGGGAGGGAATGGGAGCAGTACTTC.

The genes are TRBV28 and TRBJ1-4; D is uncertain. Trimming cost V 6 bases and J 4 bases, with 3 bases left between them. Germline values: CDR1 MDHEN, CDR2 SYDVKM. This CDR3 is built from 11 residues. CDR3 coding DNA: TGTGCCAGCAGCCATAATGAAAAACTGTTTTTT. This codes for CASSHNEKLFF.

The rearrangement uses TRBV29-1 and TRBJ1-4; D is unclear. The CDR3 sequence is 12 residues long. V was pared by 0 bases and J by 6 bases, with 5 bases between. Germline V lookup: CDR1 SQVTM, CDR2 ANQGSEA. CDR3 sequence reads: CSVEDRDEKLFF. The CDR3 DNA follows: TGCAGCGTTGAAGACAGAGATGAAAAACTGTTTTTT.

The V gene is TRBV27, the J gene TRBJ2-3, with TRBD1 identical over 10 bases. The CDR3 covers 14 residues. The germline CDR1 and CDR2 sequences are MNHEY and SMNVEV (reference sequence). The J segment lost 6 bases and the V segment lost 3 bases, leaving 3 bases of the junction unmatched. For the CDR3, the DNA is TGTGCCAGCAGTTTCGTGGGACAGGGGGATACGCAGTATTTT. Its protein is CASSFVGQGDTQYF.

The V call is TRBV11-3, the J call TRBJ2-2; possibly TRBD2 for D (5 bases). V lost 2 bases, J lost 1 base, and 8 bases lay in between. The CDR3 consists of 15 residues. Per germline, CDR1 SGHNT and CDR2 YENEEA. CDR3 nucleotides: TGTGCCAGCAGCTTATTCGCGGGGAACACCGGGGAGCTGTTTTTT. Its translation is CASSLFAGNTGELFF.

The chain employs TRBV2 and TRBJ1-1, with D possibly being TRBD1 (6 bases). The CDR3 has 12 amino acids. V was shortened by 5 bases and J by 7 bases, with 11 bases between the two germline ends. Germline assignment: CDR1 SNHLY and CDR2 FYNNEI. This CDR3 reads CASSSGVGEAFF. In nucleotides, the CDR3 is TGTGCCAGCAGTTCAGGGGTAGGTGAAGCTTTCTTT.

The rearrangement uses TRBV7-9 and TRBJ2-4; maybe TRBD1 (6 bases). This CDR3 is 16 amino acids long. In germline, CDR1 is SEHNR, CDR2 FQNEAQ (reference sequence). V dropped 5 bases and J dropped 1 base, with 15 bases sitting between them. DNA of the CDR3: TGTGCCAGCAGCCCCATCTACCAGGGGGCCAAAAACATTCAGTACTTC. This gives the protein CASSPIYQGAKNIQYF. The complete variable domain, with remaining parts taken from reference TRBV7-9 and TRBJ2-4, reads DTGVSQNPRHKITKRGQNVTFRCDPISEHNRLYWYRQTLGQGPEFLTYFQNEAQLEKSRLLSDRFSAERPKGSFSTLEIQRTEQGDSAMYLCASSPIYQGAKNIQYFGAGTRLSVL.